This T cell receptor beta chain appears in the sequencing data of a study of T cell clonotyping in hematopoietic cell transplantation. Study-level results: Graft donor and pretransplant recipient Inverse Simpson Index values predicted broader posttransplant TCR diversity. CD4 and CD8 repertoire contributions could not be separated without sorting.

Germline values: CDR1 SQVTM, CDR2 ANQGSEA. The V gene lost 3 bases and the J gene lost 5 bases, with 11 bases spanning the gap. The CDR3 sequence is 12 residues long. This clone was found once. Its antigen is still unknown. Only in-frame clones appear in the TCRdb table, and some are missing; sequencing was by immunoSEQ multiplex PCR. The sample includes 20,000 or so clones, 70% to 85% of them seen just once. The sequence was obtained from a man aged 55 to 70 in good health. Some clones in this sample may be carry-over from other donors' samples. The sample taken for sequencing was peripheral blood mononuclear cells. V and J are TRBV29-1 and TRBJ2-7, with D perhaps TRBD1 (7 bases). CDR3 DNA sequence: TGCAGCGTTGACAGGGGGGTGAACGAGCAGTACTTC. Protein sequence: CSVDRGVNEQYF.